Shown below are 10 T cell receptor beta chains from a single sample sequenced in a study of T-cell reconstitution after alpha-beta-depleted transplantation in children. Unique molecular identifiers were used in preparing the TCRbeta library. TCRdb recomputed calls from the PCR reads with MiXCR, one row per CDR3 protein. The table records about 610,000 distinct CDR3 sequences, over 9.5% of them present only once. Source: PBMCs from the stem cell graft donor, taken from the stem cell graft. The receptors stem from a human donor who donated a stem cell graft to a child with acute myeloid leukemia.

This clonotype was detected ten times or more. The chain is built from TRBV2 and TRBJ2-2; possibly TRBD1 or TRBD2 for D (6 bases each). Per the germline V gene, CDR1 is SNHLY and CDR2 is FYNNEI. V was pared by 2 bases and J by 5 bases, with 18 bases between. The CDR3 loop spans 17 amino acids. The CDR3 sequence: CASSERVGGAGTGELFF. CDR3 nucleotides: TGTGCCAGCAGTGAAAGGGTCGGGGGCGCAGGTACCGGGGAGCTGTTTTTT.

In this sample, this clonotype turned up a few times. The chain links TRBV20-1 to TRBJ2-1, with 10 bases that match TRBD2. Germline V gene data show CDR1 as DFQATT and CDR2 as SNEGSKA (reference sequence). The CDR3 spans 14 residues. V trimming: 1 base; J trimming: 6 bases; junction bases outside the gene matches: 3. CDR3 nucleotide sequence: TGCAGTGCTAGAGGCGGACTAGCGGCCAATGAGCAGTTCTTC. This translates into CSARGGLAANEQFF.

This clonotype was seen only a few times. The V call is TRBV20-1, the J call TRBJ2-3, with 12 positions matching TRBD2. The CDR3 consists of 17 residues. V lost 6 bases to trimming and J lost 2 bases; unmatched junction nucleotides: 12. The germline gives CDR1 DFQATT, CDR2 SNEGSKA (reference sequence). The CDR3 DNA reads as TGCAGTGCCAACTACCTCCTAGCGGGAGGGTTCACAGATACGCAGTATTTT. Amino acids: CSANYLLAGGFTDTQYF.

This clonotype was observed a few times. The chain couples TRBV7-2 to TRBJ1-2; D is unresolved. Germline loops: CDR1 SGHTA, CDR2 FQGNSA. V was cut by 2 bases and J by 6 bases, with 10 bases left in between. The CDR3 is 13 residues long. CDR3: CASSLMAENGYTF. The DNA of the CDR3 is TGTGCCAGCAGCTTAATGGCGGAGAATGGCTACACCTTC.

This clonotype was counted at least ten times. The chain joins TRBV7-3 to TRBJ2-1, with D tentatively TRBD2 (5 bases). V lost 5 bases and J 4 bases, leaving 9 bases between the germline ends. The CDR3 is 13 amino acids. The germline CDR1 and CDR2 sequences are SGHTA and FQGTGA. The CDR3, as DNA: TGTGCCAGCAGCCTGTGGAGGTACAATGAGCAGTTCTTC. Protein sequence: CASSLWRYNEQFF.

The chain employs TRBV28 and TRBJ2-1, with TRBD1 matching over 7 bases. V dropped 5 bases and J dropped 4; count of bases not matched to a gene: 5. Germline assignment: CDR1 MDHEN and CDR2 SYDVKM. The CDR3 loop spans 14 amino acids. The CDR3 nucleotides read TGTGCCAGCAGTCCCGTGGACAGGTACAATGAGCAGTTCTTC. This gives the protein CASSPVDRYNEQFF.

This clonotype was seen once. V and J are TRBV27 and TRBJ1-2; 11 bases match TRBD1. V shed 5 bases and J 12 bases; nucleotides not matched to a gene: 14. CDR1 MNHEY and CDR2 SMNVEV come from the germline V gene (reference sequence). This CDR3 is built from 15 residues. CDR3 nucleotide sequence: TGTGCCAGCAGTCGATCCGGGACAGGGGGAGAAGGCGACACCTTC. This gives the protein CASSRSGTGGEGDTF.

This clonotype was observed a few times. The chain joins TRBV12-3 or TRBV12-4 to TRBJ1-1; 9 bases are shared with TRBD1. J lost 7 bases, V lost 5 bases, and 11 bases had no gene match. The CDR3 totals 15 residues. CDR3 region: CASSQSTGGEGEAFF. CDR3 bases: TGTGCCAGCAGTCAAAGTACAGGGGGCGAGGGTGAAGCTTTCTTT.

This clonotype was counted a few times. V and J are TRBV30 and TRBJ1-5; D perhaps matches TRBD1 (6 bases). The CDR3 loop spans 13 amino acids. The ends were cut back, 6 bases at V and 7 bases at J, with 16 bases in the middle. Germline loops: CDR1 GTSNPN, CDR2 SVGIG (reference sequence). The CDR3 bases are TGTGCCTGTTCCGAGGGGGATGACCAGCCCCAGCATTTT. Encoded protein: CACSEGDDQPQHF.

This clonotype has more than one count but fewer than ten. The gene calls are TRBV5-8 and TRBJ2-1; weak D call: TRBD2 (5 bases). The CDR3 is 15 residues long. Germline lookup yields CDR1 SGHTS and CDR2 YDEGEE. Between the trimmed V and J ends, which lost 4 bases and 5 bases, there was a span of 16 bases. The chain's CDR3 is CASSMGLAPNNEQFF. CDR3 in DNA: TGTGCCAGCAGCATGGGCCTAGCTCCAAACAATGAGCAGTTCTTC. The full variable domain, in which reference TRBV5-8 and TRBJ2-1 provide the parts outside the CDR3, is EAGVTQSPTHLIKTRGQQATLRCSPISGHTSVYWYQQALGLGLQFLLWYDEGEERNRGNFPPRFSGRQFPNYSSELNVNALELEDSALYLCASSMGLAPNNEQFFGPGTRLTVL.